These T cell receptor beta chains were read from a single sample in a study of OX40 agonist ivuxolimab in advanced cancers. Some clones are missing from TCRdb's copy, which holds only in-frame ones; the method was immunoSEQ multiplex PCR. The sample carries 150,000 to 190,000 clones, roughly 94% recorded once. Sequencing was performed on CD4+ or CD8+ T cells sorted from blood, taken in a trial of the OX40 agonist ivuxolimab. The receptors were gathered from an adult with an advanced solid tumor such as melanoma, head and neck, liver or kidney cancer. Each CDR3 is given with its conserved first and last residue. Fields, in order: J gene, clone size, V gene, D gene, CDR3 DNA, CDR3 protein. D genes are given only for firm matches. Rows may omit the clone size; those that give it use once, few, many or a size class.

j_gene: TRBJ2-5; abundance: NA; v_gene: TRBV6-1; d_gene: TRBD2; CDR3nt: TGTGCCAGCATGGCTAGCGGGGGGGAAGAGACCCAGTACTTC; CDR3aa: CASMASGGEETQYF
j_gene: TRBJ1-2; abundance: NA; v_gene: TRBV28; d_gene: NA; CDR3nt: TGTGCCAGCAGTTTAGTGGGGGCTGGTGGCTACACCTTC; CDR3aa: CASSLVGAGGYTF
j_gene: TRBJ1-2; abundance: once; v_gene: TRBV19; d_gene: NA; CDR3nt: TGTGCCAGTAGTCCTCAAACGGGAGCTAACTATGGCTACACCTTC; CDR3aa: CASSPQTGANYGYTF
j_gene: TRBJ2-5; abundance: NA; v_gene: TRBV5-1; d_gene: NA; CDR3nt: TGCGCCAGCAGAAGGGACGGGGCCCAAGAGACCCAGTACTTC; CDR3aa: CASRRDGAQETQYF
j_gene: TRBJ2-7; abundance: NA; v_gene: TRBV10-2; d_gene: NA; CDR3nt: TGCGCCAGCAGTGAAAGAGGGTACGAGCAGTACTTC; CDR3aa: CASSERGYEQYF
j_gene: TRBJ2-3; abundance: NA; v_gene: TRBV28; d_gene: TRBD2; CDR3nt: TGTGCCAGCAGACTGGGACTAGCGGGCCTTAAAGGAGATACGCAGTATTTT; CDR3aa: CASRLGLAGLKGDTQYF
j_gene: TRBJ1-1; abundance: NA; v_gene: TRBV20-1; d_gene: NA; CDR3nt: TGCAGTGCTAGATTGCAGATTGAAGCTTTCTTT; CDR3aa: CSARLQIEAFF
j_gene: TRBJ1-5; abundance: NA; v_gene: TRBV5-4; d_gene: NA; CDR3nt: TGTGCCAGCAAAGAGGTACAGGGTGGTCAGCCCCAGCATTTT; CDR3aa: CASKEVQGGQPQHF
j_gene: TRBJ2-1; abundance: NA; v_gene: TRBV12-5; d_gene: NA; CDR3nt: TGTGCTAGTGGTTTGGTAGTTGGTGAGCAGTTCTTC; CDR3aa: CASGLVVGEQFF
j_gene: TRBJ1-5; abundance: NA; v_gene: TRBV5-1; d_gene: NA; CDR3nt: TGCGCCAGCAGCTTGGCCGGGGCAGATCAGCCCCAGCATTTT; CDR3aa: CASSLAGADQPQHF
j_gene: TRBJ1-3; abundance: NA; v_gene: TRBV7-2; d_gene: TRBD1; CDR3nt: TGTGCCAGCAGCTCGGGACAGCCCTCTGGAAACACCATATATTTT; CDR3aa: CASSSGQPSGNTIYF
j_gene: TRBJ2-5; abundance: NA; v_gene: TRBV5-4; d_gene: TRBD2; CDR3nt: TGTGCCAGCAGCTTGGGGGGTTGGACTAGCGGGATAGGGCAAGAGACCCAGTACTTC; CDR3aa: CASSLGGWTSGIGQETQYF
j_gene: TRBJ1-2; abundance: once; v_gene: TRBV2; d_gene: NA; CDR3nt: TGTGCCAGCAGAGAAGGGCCCCAACGAGGCTATGGCTACACCTTC; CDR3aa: CASREGPQRGYGYTF
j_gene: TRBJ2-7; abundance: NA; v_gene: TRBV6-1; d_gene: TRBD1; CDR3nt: TGTGCCAGCCAAGGACAGGGTGATCGCGAGCAGTACTTC; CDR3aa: CASQGQGDREQYF
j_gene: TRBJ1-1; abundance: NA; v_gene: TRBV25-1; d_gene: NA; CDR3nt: TGTGCCAGCAGTGAATTGGGGGGAAAGACTGAAGCTTTCTTT; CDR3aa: CASSELGGKTEAFF
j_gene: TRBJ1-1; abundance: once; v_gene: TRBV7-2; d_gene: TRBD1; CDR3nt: TGTGCCAGCAGCTTCGCGGGGACAGGGGGCACTGAAGCTTTCTTT; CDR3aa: CASSFAGTGGTEAFF
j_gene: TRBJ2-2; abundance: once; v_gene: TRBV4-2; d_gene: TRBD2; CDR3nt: TGTGCCAGCAGTCTAGCGGGAGGGGGGACCGGGGAGCTGTTTTTT; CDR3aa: CASSLAGGGTGELFF
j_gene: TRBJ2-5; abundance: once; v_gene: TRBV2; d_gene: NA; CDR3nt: TGTGCCAGCGGGAGTGGGCAAGAGACCCAGTACTTC; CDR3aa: CASGSGQETQYF
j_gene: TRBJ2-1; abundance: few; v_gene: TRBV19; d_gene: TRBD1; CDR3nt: TGTGCCAGCAGCAGACAGGGGTCCTACAATGAGCAGTTCTTC; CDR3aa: CASSRQGSYNEQFF
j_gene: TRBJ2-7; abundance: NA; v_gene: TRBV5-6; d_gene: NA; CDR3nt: TGTGCCAGCAGGGCGACAGTAGATCCCTACGAGCAGTACTTC; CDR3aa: CASRATVDPYEQYF
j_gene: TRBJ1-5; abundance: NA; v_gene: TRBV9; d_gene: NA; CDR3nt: TGTGCCAGCAGCCCTCGGGACATATATCAGCCCCAGCATTTT; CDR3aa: CASSPRDIYQPQHF
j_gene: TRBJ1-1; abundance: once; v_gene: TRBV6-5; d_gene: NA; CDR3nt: TGTGCCAGCAGACCCGGACCCTGGAAAGCTTTCTTT; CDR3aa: CASRPGPWKAFF
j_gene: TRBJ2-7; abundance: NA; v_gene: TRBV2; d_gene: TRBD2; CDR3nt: TGTGCCAGCGCTCCGGGGGGGCCCCGGGAGCAGTACTTC; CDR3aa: CASAPGGPREQYF
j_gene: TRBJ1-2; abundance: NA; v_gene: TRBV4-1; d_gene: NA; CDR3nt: TGCGCCAGCAGCCAAGATGTCGTGGGCAGGACGGTCGGCTACACCTTC; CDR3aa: CASSQDVVGRTVGYTF
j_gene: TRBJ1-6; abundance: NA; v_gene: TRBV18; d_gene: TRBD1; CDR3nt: TGTGCCAGCTCACTAGGACAGGGTGATAATTCACCCCTCCACTTT; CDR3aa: CASSLGQGDNSPLHF
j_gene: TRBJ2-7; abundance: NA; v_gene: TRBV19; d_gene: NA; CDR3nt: TGTGCCAGTAGTATCTTGTGGGGGGACAGTTCGTCCTACGAGCAGTACTTC; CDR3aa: CASSILWGDSSSYEQYF
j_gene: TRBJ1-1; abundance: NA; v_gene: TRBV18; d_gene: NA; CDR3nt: TGTGCCAGCTCACCGGGACTCCTCCGCACTGAAGCTTTCTTT; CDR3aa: CASSPGLLRTEAFF
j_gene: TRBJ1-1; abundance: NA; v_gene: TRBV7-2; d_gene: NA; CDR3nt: TGTGCCAGCAGCTTTAGTGACCTTCAAGGGGAAGCTTTCTTT; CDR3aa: CASSFSDLQGEAFF
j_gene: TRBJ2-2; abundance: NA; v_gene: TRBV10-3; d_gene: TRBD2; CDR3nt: TGTGCCATACGCGGGGGTCTTGGCACCGGGGAGCTGTTTTTT; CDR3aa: CAIRGGLGTGELFF
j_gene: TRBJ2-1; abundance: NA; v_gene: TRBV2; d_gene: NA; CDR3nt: TGTGCCAGCAGTGCCCCCGGGCCCGAGCAGTTCTTC; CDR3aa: CASSAPGPEQFF
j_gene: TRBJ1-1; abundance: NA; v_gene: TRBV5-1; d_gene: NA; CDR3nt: TGCGCCAGCAGCTTCCAGGGGAACACTGAAGCTTTCTTT; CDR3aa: CASSFQGNTEAFF
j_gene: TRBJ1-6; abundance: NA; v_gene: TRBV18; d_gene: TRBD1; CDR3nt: TGTGCCAGCTCTCGACAGGGACCGAATTCACCCCTCCACTTT; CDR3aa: CASSRQGPNSPLHF
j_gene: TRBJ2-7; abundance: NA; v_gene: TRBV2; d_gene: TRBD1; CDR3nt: TGTGCCACCTCGTCTAGGACAGGGAGCGGCGAGCAGTACTTC; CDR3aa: CATSSRTGSGEQYF
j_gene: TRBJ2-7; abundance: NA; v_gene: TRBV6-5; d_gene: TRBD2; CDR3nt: TGTGCCAGCAGTTATAGCACTAGCGGGAGTTCGCAGTACTTC; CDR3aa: CASSYSTSGSSQYF
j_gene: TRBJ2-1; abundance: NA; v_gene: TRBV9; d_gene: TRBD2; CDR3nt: TGTGCCAGCAGCGGACCTAGCGGGGTCTACAATGAGCAGTTCTTC; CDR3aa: CASSGPSGVYNEQFF
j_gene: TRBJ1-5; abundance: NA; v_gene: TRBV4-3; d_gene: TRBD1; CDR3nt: TGCGCCAGCAGCCAGAGGGGCCCGCAGGGGGCTCAGCCCCAGCATTTT; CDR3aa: CASSQRGPQGAQPQHF
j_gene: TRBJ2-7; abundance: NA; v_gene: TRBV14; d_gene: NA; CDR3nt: TGTGCCAGCAACGAAGGGAACAGGGTAGGGGAGCAGTACTTC; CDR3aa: CASNEGNRVGEQYF
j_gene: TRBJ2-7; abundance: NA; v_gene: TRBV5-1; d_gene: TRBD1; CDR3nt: TGCGCCAGCAGCTTGGAGGGACAGGGCTACTACGAGCAGTACTTC; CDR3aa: CASSLEGQGYYEQYF
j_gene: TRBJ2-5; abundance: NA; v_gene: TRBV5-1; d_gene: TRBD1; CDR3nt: TGCGCCAGCAGCTTGCTGGGACAGCCCCTCGAAGAGACCCAGTACTTC; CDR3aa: CASSLLGQPLEETQYF
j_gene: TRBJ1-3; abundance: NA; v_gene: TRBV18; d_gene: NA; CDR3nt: TGTGCCAGCTCCCCAGTGGGGACATTCCAGGAACGCAGCTCTGGAAACACCATATATTTT; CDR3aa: CASSPVGTFQERSSGNTIYF
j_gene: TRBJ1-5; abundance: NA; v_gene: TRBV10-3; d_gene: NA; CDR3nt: TGTGCCATCAGCGGGGAAGGGGAACAGCCCCAGCATTTT; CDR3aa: CAISGEGEQPQHF
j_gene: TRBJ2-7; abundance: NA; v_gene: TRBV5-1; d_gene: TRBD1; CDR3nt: TGCGCCAGCAGTAGACAGGGTCCAGGCAACGAGCAGTACTTC; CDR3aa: CASSRQGPGNEQYF
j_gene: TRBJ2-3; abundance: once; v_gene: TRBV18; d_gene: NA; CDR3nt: TGTGCCAGCTCAACCCGACTTGACCCTAGCACAGATACGCAGTATTTT; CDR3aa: CASSTRLDPSTDTQYF
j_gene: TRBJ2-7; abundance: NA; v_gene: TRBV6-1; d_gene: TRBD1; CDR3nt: TGTGCCAGCAAGGATGGACAGGGTTACGAGCAGTACTTC; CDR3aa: CASKDGQGYEQYF
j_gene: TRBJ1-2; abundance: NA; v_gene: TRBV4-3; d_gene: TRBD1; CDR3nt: TGCGCCAGCAGCATAAAAGGGGGGGACAGGGACGGCTACACCTTC; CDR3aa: CASSIKGGDRDGYTF
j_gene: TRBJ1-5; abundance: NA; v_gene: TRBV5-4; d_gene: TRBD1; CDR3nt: TGTGCCAGCAGCTCGGGACAGTACAATCAGCCCCAGCATTTT; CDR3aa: CASSSGQYNQPQHF
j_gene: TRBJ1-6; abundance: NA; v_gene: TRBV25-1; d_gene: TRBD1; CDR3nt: TGTGCCAGCAGTATCGGAACAGGGGTACGTTCACCCCTCCACTTT; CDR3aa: CASSIGTGVRSPLHF
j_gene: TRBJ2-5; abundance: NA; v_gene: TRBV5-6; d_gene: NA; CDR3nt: TGTGCCAGCAGCTTGGATTTGGAGACCCAGTACTTC; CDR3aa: CASSLDLETQYF
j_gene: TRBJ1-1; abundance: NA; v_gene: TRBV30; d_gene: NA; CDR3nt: TGTGCCTGGGACGCACAGGGATCCACTGAAGCTTTCTTT; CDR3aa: CAWDAQGSTEAFF
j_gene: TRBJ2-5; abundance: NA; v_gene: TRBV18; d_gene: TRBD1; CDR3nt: TGTGCCAGCTCACGGGGACAGGGGATACAAGAGACCCAGTACTTC; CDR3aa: CASSRGQGIQETQYF
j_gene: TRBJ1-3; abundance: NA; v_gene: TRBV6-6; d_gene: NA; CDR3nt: TGTGCCAGCGCAGGGAGCATCTCTGGAAACACCATATATTTT; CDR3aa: CASAGSISGNTIYF